The rows below give T cell receptor beta chains drawn from one sample of a study of T-cell reconstitution after alpha-beta-depleted transplantation in children. A single record per CDR3 protein comes from TCRdb applying MiXCR to the PCR reads. The sample carries hundreds of thousands of distinct CDR3 sequences, approximately 9% recorded once. The input for sequencing was PBMCs from the stem cell graft donor, taken from the stem cell graft. Receptor source: a human donor who donated a stem cell graft to a child with acute lymphoblastic leukemia. Both conserved end residues are part of each CDR3. Each record gives: CDR3 length, D gene, J gene, clone size, V gene, CDR3 DNA, CDR3 protein. The D gene is left open where the match is weak. Expanded clones are given a class, and other clones once, few, many or no size at all.

13,TRBD1,TRBJ2-1,few,TRBV29-1,TGCAGCGTTTCCGGGACAGGTGTCAATGAGCAGTTCTTC,CSVSGTGVNEQFF
13,-,TRBJ2-3,many,TRBV15,TGTGCCACCAGCAACAGGGAAAAAGATACGCAGTATTTT,CATSNREKDTQYF
14,TRBD1,TRBJ1-5,few,TRBV12-3/TRBV12-4,TGTGCCAGCAGACAAACAGGGGGCACTCAGCCCCAGCATTTT,CASRQTGGTQPQHF
15,-,TRBJ2-7,many,TRBV20-1,TGCAGTGCTAGAGAGGCAGGCTTTGTCTCCTACGAGCAGTACTTC,CSAREAGFVSYEQYF
14,-,TRBJ2-5,-,TRBV12-3/TRBV12-4,TGTGCCAGCAGTCGCGGAGGGGGGTCGGAGACCCAGTACTTC,CASSRGGGSETQYF
13,-,TRBJ2-2,-,TRBV12-3/TRBV12-4,TGTGCCAGCACGGACATTGACACCGGGGAGCTGTTTTTT,CASTDIDTGELFF
15,TRBD1,TRBJ1-2,-,TRBV7-2,TGTGCCAGCAGCTCCAAACAGGGGGCTAACTATGGCTACACCTTC,CASSSKQGANYGYTF
14,-,TRBJ2-3,-,TRBV18,TGTGCCAGCTCACCACGGTCAGAGACAGATACGCAGTATTTT,CASSPRSETDTQYF
14,TRBD1,TRBJ2-4,-,TRBV12-3/TRBV12-4,TGTGCCAGCAGTCCGACAGGGGGAGTGGGCATTCAGTACTTC,CASSPTGGVGIQYF
14,-,TRBJ2-7,-,TRBV20-1,TGCAGTGCTAGAGGGAAGGGGGGGCACGAGGAGCAGTACTTC,CSARGKGGHEEQYF
12,TRBD2,TRBJ2-7,many,TRBV6-5,TGTGCCAGCAGGGCGGGGGTCTACGAGCAGTACTTC,CASRAGVYEQYF
14,TRBD1,TRBJ2-5,-,TRBV5-1,TGCGCCAGTACCACAGGGGGTTGGCAAGAGACCCAGTACTTC,CASTTGGWQETQYF
17,TRBD1,TRBJ2-3,many,TRBV10-3,TGTGCCATCAAGGGAGCTCCGGGACAGGCCGACGCAGATACGCAGTATTTT,CAIKGAPGQADADTQYF
11,-,TRBJ2-1,few,TRBV20-1,TGCAGTGCTAGAGAATACAATGAGCAGTTCTTC,CSAREYNEQFF
18,-,TRBJ1-1,few,TRBV6-2/TRBV6-3,TGTGCCAGCAGTTACGTTGAAACCCTATGGGAGGGAAACACTGAAGCTTTCTTT,CASSYVETLWEGNTEAFF
15,TRBD2,TRBJ2-3,-,TRBV12-3/TRBV12-4,TGTGCCAGCAGTCTAGCGGGGGGCCACACAGATACGCAGTATTTT,CASSLAGGHTDTQYF
13,TRBD1,TRBJ2-7,-,TRBV7-6,TGTGCCAGCAGCCGGGACAGGATCGGCGAGCAGTACTTC,CASSRDRIGEQYF
14,-,TRBJ2-7,-,TRBV12-3/TRBV12-4,TGTGCCAGCAGTTTCGCGGGACCGGACTACGAGCAGTACTTC,CASSFAGPDYEQYF
14,-,TRBJ2-7,few,TRBV29-1,TGCAGCGCGGGCGACCTCACAGGAGCCGGCGAGCAGTACTTC,CSAGDLTGAGEQYF
16,TRBD1,TRBJ1-2,-,TRBV4-1,TGCGCCAGCAGCCAAATTTTGGACAGGGGGCGGGATGGCTACACCTTC,CASSQILDRGRDGYTF
13,-,TRBJ1-2,once,TRBV27,TGTGCCACCCGGGGGCAGGCAAACTATGGCTACACCTTC,CATRGQANYGYTF
14,-,TRBJ2-3,-,TRBV7-2,TGTGCCAGCAGCTTTAACAGGGGCACAGATACGCAGTATTTT,CASSFNRGTDTQYF
16,-,TRBJ1-1,many,TRBV6-1,TGTGCCAGCAGCCCCGGAAGGGTGGCTTTGAACACTGAAGCTTTCTTT,CASSPGRVALNTEAFF
14,-,TRBJ1-1,few,TRBV18,TGTGCCAGCTCACGGATCGGGGAGCACACTGAAGCTTTCTTT,CASSRIGEHTEAFF
14,-,TRBJ2-7,-,TRBV18,TGTGCCAGCTCACCACCGAGTATAACGGGTGAGCAGTACTTC,CASSPPSITGEQYF
14,-,TRBJ2-7,few,TRBV3-1,TGTGCCAGCAGCCTGGGACCACTCTCCTACGAGCAGTACTTC,CASSLGPLSYEQYF
12,-,TRBJ2-2,few,TRBV29-1,TGCAGCGTTGGGACAGCGACCGGGGAGCTGTTTTTT,CSVGTATGELFF
12,-,TRBJ2-7,-,TRBV2,TGTGCCAGCAGTCCTGATTTGGACGAGCAGTACTTC,CASSPDLDEQYF
17,TRBD1,TRBJ1-5,few,TRBV27,TGTGCCAGCAGTTTGTCATCCCAGGGGGCCTTAGCTCAGCCCCAGCATTTT,CASSLSSQGALAQPQHF
18,TRBD2,TRBJ2-7,-,TRBV7-3,TGTGCCAGCAGCTTTTTTCGGGGGGAGGTGCTAGTGGGGAACGAGCAGTACTTC,CASSFFRGEVLVGNEQYF
15,TRBD1,TRBJ1-1,-,TRBV27,TGTGCCAGCAGTCCCGGGAGGGGGCGCAACACTGAAGCTTTCTTT,CASSPGRGRNTEAFF
11,-,TRBJ2-7,many,TRBV12-3/TRBV12-4,TGTGCCAGCAGCTTAGGCTACGAGCAGTACTTC,CASSLGYEQYF
17,TRBD1,TRBJ2-7,many,TRBV5-1,TGCGCCAGCAGCTTGGCCCCGGGGACAGGGGTCTCCTACGAGCAGTACTTC,CASSLAPGTGVSYEQYF
13,TRBD1,TRBJ1-2,many,TRBV12-3/TRBV12-4,TGTGCCAGCAGTTCGGGACAGGGTATCGGCTACACCTTC,CASSSGQGIGYTF
15,-,TRBJ2-7,many,TRBV10-3,TGTGCCATCAGCAGTATCTGGGGCAGCTCCTACGAGCAGTACTTC,CAISSIWGSSYEQYF
13,-,TRBJ2-3,-,TRBV10-3,TGTGCCTCTGGGGACGACTCCACAGATACGCAGTATTTT,CASGDDSTDTQYF
16,-,TRBJ2-3,many,TRBV21-1,TGTGCCAGCAGCAAAGTAGTCTCGGGTTGCACAGATACGCAGTATTTT,CASSKVVSGCTDTQYF
18,TRBD1,TRBJ1-5,-,TRBV4-1,TGCGCCAGCAGCCAAGACCTTTTGGGACAGCCATTCAATCAGCCCCAGCATTTT,CASSQDLLGQPFNQPQHF
17,TRBD1,TRBJ2-5,-,TRBV18,TGTGCCAGCTCACCATTTTTCCAGGACAGGAGTTGGGAGACCCAGTACTTC,CASSPFFQDRSWETQYF
12,-,TRBJ1-1,many,TRBV30,TGTGCCTGGAGTCATAAAAACACTGAAGCTTTCTTT,CAWSHKNTEAFF
11,-,TRBJ2-1,many,TRBV20-1,TGCAGTGCCACGGACGGATTTGGCCTGTTCTTC,CSATDGFGLFF
16,-,TRBJ1-5,-,TRBV19,TGTGCCAGTAGTACCCTTCGAGTAGCTTGGAGGCAGCCCCAGCATTTT,CASSTLRVAWRQPQHF
17,-,TRBJ2-7,few,TRBV5-1,TGCGCCAGCAGCTTGGAGCGCGTGAGCGGAAGCGCCTACGAGCAGTACTTC,CASSLERVSGSAYEQYF
12,-,TRBJ1-4,many,TRBV9,TGTGCCAGCAGCGTCCCCGGGGAAAAACTGTTTTTT,CASSVPGEKLFF
14,TRBD2,TRBJ2-3,-,TRBV29-1,TGCAGCCCGAGGGTCGGGGGGGCCGTAGGTACGCAGTATTTT,CSPRVGGAVGTQYF
16,-,TRBJ2-7,few,TRBV10-1,TGCGCCAGCAGTGCCTCCCGTGGGACCCTCACCTACGAGCAGTACTTC,CASSASRGTLTYEQYF
18,-,TRBJ2-1,many,TRBV6-5,TGTGCCAGCAGTTCACGCCCGACTTTGGCAGGCTCCTACAATGAGCAGTTCTTC,CASSSRPTLAGSYNEQFF
14,TRBD1,TRBJ2-3,-,TRBV7-8,TGTGCCAGCAGCGAAACGGGACAGGGTGATACGCAGTATTTT,CASSETGQGDTQYF
16,-,TRBJ2-3,few,TRBV7-2,TGTGCCAGCAGCCCCCGGTCTCTCCCGGGCACAGATACGCAGTATTTT,CASSPRSLPGTDTQYF
13,-,TRBJ2-1,-,TRBV2,TGTGCCTACCGAAGGGGATCCTACAATGAGCAGTTCTTC,CAYRRGSYNEQFF
16,-,TRBJ1-6,many,TRBV12-3/TRBV12-4,TGTGCCAGCAGCTGGGGGTCCGAGCGTCTTAATTCACCCCTCCACTTT,CASSWGSERLNSPLHF
14,-,TRBJ2-7,few,TRBV11-2,TGTGCCAGCACACCGGGATTCCCGGCTTTCGAGCAGTACTTC,CASTPGFPAFEQYF
13,-,TRBJ1-1,-,TRBV20-1,TGCAGTGCTACCATACAGATGAACACTGAAGCTTTCTTT,CSATIQMNTEAFF
16,-,TRBJ2-2,many,TRBV3-1,TGTGCCAGCAGCCAAGTAGTGAGGCAGAACACCGGGGAGCTGTTTTTT,CASSQVVRQNTGELFF
14,TRBD1,TRBJ1-2,-,TRBV18,TGTGCCAGCTCACCACCGTTACAGGGGAAAGGCTACACCTTC,CASSPPLQGKGYTF
13,-,TRBJ2-3,-,TRBV7-9,TGTGCCAGCAGCCACCAGGATACAGATACGCAGTATTTT,CASSHQDTDTQYF
14,TRBD1,TRBJ1-1,few,TRBV20-1,TGCAGTGCTAGAGATTTAATGGACAGGGGTGACGCTTTCTTT,CSARDLMDRGDAFF
16,-,TRBJ2-7,-,TRBV24-1,TGTGCCACCAGTGATTTGGGCAGTAGCGGATCCTACGAGCAGTACTTC,CATSDLGSSGSYEQYF